Listed below are T cell receptor beta chains from one sample, sequenced in a study of follicular helper T cells after annual influenza vaccination. TCRdb keeps only in-frame clones here, not all; method: immunoSEQ multiplex PCR. This table holds roughly 7,000 clones, 80% to 85% found once. The source was CXCR5- memory CD4+ T cells sorted from blood, collected 7 days after influenza vaccination. Receptor source: an adult who received the influenza vaccine. The CDR3 runs from the conserved cysteine through the conserved F or W.

CDR3aa	j_gene	len	v_gene
CASSSRGQGARDTQYF	TRBJ2-3	16	TRBV7-9
CASSSGASGQPQHF	TRBJ1-5	14	TRBV6-5
CASSMASGSTYNEQFF	TRBJ2-1	16	TRBV27
CATSILSQNTEAFF	TRBJ1-1	14	TRBV15
CSAGQSRYFF	TRBJ2-1	10	TRBV29-1
CASRETSYEQYF	TRBJ2-7	12	TRBV6-5
CASSEKNPGQGVDEQYF	TRBJ2-7	17	TRBV2
CASSIRQTEQPQHF	TRBJ1-5	14	TRBV19
CASSQDSDSSGATNEKLFF	TRBJ1-4	19	TRBV4-1
CASSYARGLQPLNYGYTF	TRBJ1-2	18	TRBV27
CASSSGLAGRSSTDTQYF	TRBJ2-3	18	TRBV5-5
CASSYDKLNTEAFF	TRBJ1-1	14	TRBV11-2